The 11 T cell receptor beta chains given below trace back to one sample, sequenced in a study of cytomegalovirus exposure and HLA in healthy donors. Researchers ran the PCR with 60 Vbeta and 13 Jbeta primers. The repertoire was sequenced with immunoSEQ multiplex PCR; TCRdb's copy has only in-frame clones and lacks some. Its listing shows about 52,000 clones. Sequences were obtained from PBMCs. The receptors come from a woman aged 55-75 years in good health and CMV-seropositive.

The V and J genes are TRBV5-1 and TRBJ2-1, with 11 bases identical to TRBD2. With V trimmed by 4 bases and J by 5 bases, 5 bases remained unmatched. CDR1 SGHRS and CDR2 YFSETQ come from the germline V gene. There are 15 residues in the CDR3. DNA of the CDR3: TGCGCCAGCAGCCTAGGACTAGCGGGCGACAATGAGCAGTTCTTC. As protein: CASSLGLAGDNEQFF.

The J gene is TRBJ1-5, the V gene TRBV28, with D possibly being TRBD1 (5 bases). Germline values: CDR1 MDHEN, CDR2 SYDVKM. The germline V and J ends were trimmed by 7 bases and 3 bases, with 10 bases remaining between them. CDR3 length equals 13 residues. The CDR3 loop reads CASNWGVNQPQHF. CDR3 coding DNA: TGTGCCAGCAACTGGGGGGTCAATCAGCCCCAGCATTTT.

With respect to this clone: The same CDR3 can be traced to other DNA sequences in this sample. The chain employs TRBV6-6 and TRBJ1-4; tentatively, D is TRBD1 (5 bases). The germline CDR1 and CDR2 sequences are MNHNY and SVGAGI (reference sequence). V was cut by 2 bases and J by 3 bases, with 7 bases left in between. This CDR3 is 14 amino acids long. CDR3 sequence: CASSYGGSNEKLFF. The CDR3 DNA reads as TGTGCCAGCAGTTACGGGGGGTCTAATGAAAAACTGTTTTTT.

The chain uses TRBV6-1 and TRBJ2-3, with D possibly being TRBD2 (6 bases). The CDR3 sequence is 17 residues long. Germline V gene sequence: CDR1 MNHNS, CDR2 SASEGT. The V and J ends lost 3 bases and 5 bases respectively, with 21 bases between them. The CDR3: CASSDSSGTFGGDTQYF. DNA for the CDR3: TGTGCCAGCAGTGATTCCTCCGGGACTTTCGGGGGAGATACGCAGTATTTT.

The chain is built from TRBV6-6 and TRBJ1-1, with a tentative D call TRBD1 (5 bases). Looked up from germline, CDR1 is MNHNY and CDR2 is SVGAGI (reference sequence). V lost 6 bases to trimming and J lost 1 base, with 9 bases between them. The CDR3 sequence is 13 residues long. In DNA form, the CDR3 reads TGTGCCAGCAGCTTCGACAGGAACACTGAAGCTTTCTTT. It is translated as CASSFDRNTEAFF.

This chain uses TRBV6-1 with TRBJ1-1, with D possibly TRBD1 on 6 matching bases. The CDR3 consists of 15 residues. Germline CDR1 is MNHNS and CDR2 is SASEGT. The germline V and J ends were trimmed by 1 base and 0 bases, with 9 bases remaining between them. The CDR3 is CASSEEGGLNTEAFF. CDR3 nucleotide sequence: TGTGCCAGCAGTGAAGAGGGGGGGCTGAACACTGAAGCTTTCTTT.

The gene calls are TRBV25-1 and TRBJ2-7; D is possibly TRBD1 (5 bases). CDR1 MGHDK and CDR2 SYGVNS come from the germline V gene. With 0 bases removed from V and 6 bases from J, the gap between germline ends came to 12 bases. The CDR3 is 14 amino acids. Written as DNA, the CDR3 is TGTGCCAGCAGTGAATACTTACAGGCCGCCGAGCAGTACTTC. Encoded protein: CASSEYLQAAEQYF.

On this clone itself: The final CDR3 position lacks the conserved phenylalanine or tryptophan, pointing to a likely read error. This rearrangement joins TRBV5-1 to TRBJ1-1, with a possible D match to TRBD1 (6 bases). Germline V gene data show CDR1 as SGHRS and CDR2 as YFSETQ. V gave up 3 bases and J gave up 1 base, with 7 bases separating them. The CDR3 totals 13 residues. Written as DNA, the CDR3 is TGCGCCAGCAGCTGGACAGCGAACACTGAAGCTTTCCTT. Translated, it gives CASSWTANTEAFL.

The chain carries TRBV7-2 and TRBJ1-5, with a tentative D call TRBD1 (5 bases). Deletions cut 5 bases from V and 3 bases from J, with 14 bases between. This CDR3 has 15 residues. Germline CDR1 SGHTA, CDR2 FQGNSA. CDR3 bases: TGTGCCAGCAGCGCCCAGACAGCGATCAATCAGCCCCAGCATTTT. Amino acid sequence: CASSAQTAINQPQHF. Based on the CDR3 plus reference TRBV7-2 and TRBJ1-5, the full variable domain is GAGVSQSPSNKVTEKGKDVELRCDPISGHTALYWYRQSLGQGLEFLIYFQGNSAPDKSGLPSDRFSAERTGGSVSTLTIQRTQQEDSAVYLCASSAQTAINQPQHFGDGTRLSIL.

The chain uses TRBV2 and TRBJ2-5; 7 bases align to TRBD2. Trimming cost V 0 bases and J 5 bases; bases outside gene matches: 3. The CDR3 extends over 14 amino acids. From germline, CDR1 is SNHLY and CDR2 FYNNEI. The DNA of the CDR3 is TGTGCCAGCAGTGAAGCAGGGGAGGGGGAGACCCAGTACTTC. It specifies CASSEAGEGETQYF. Together with reference TRBV2 and TRBJ2-5, the CDR3 gives the full variable domain: EPEVTQTPSHQVTQMGQEVILRCVPISNHLYFYWYRQILGQKVEFLVSFYNNEISEKSEIFDDQFSVERPDGSNFTLKIRSTKLEDSAMYFCASSEAGEGETQYFGPGTRLLVL.

The chain joins TRBV10-3 to TRBJ1-5; a weak D match, TRBD1 (6 bases). From germline, CDR1 is ENHRY and CDR2 SYGVKD. V lost 6 bases, J lost 7 bases, and 19 bases lay in between. This CDR3 comprises 15 residues. The CDR3 loop is CAISGGQGVGQPQHF. The DNA for the CDR3 is TGTGCCATCAGCGGGGGGCAGGGCGTGGGGCAGCCCCAGCATTTT.